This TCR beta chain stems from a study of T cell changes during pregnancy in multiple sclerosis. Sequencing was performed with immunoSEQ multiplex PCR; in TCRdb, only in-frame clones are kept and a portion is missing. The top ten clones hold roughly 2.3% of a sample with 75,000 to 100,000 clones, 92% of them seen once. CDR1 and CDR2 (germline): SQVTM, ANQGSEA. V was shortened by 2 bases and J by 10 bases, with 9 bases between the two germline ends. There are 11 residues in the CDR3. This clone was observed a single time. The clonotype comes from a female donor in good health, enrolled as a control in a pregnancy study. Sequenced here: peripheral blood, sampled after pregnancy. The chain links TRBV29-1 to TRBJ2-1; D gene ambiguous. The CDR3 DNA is TGCAGCGTTGAAACGCTATGGGAGCAGTTCTTC. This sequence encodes CSVETLWEQFF.